This T cell receptor beta chain was observed in a study of cytomegalovirus exposure and HLA in healthy donors. Study-wide findings and caveats: TCR sequences were mostly rare, though some public TCRs occurred in many donors. A later analysis linked a missense DCLRE1C variant to TCR beta V- and J-gene trimming. Among the CMV-associated chains, three were confirmed in vitro as specific for CMV antigens.

This CDR3 has 12 residues. V lost 8 bases to trimming and J lost 5 bases, with 10 bases between them. About this clone itself: No antigen is known for it.

60 Vbeta and 13 Jbeta primers were used in PCR. The method was immunoSEQ multiplex PCR; TCRdb's version includes in-frame clones alone and lacks a portion of them. In the table there are more than 95,000 clones, around three quarters of which are singletons. The TCR was taken from a woman in her sixties or seventies in good health and CMV-seropositive. Input material: PBMCs. V usage is TRBV23-1 and J usage is TRBJ1-5; D is undetermined. TRBV23-1 is an open reading frame, and its role is uncertain. CDR3 bases: TGCGCCAGCCGGGGAAGGGATCAGCCCCAGCATTTT. It is translated as CASRGRDQPQHF.